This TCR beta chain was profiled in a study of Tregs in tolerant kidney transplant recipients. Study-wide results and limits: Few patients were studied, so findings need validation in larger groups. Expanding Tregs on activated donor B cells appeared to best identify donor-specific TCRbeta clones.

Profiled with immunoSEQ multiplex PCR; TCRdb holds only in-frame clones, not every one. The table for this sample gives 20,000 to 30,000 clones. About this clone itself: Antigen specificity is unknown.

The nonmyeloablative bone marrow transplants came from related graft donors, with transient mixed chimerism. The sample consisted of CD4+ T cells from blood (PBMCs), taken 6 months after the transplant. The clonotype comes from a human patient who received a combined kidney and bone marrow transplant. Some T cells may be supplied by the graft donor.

The CDR3 region is CASSPRTGNEQFF. Partial CDR3 DNA: TGTGCCAGTAGTCCGAGGACAGGCAATGAG. The chain has TRBV19 and TRBJ2-1, with 7 bases aligning to TRBD1. The read ends 3 residues early relative to the CDR3; the germline J gene fills the gap. CDR1 and CDR2 (germline): LNHDA, SQIVND (reference sequence). The CDR3 sequence is 13 residues long. The trim removed 5 bases at V and 6 bases at J, leaving 4 bases unmatched.